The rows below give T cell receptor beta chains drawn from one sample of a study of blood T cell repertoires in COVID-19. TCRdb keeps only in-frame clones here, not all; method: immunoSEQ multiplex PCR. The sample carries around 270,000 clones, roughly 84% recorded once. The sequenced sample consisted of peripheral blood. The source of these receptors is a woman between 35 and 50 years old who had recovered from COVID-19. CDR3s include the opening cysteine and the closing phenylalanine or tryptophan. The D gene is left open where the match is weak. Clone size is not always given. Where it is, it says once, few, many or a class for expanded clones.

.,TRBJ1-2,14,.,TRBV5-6,TGTGCCAGCAGCTTGGGGTACGGGGGCTATGGCTACACCTTC,CASSLGYGGYGYTF
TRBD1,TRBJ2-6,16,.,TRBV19,TGTGCCACCCCCCGGGACAGAAACTCTGGGGCCAACGTCCTGACTTTC,CATPRDRNSGANVLTF
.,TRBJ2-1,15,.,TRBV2,TGTGCCAGCAGTGAAATGGGGGGGCTCTCGGATGAGCAGTTCTTC,CASSEMGGLSDEQFF
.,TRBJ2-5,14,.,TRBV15,TGTGCCACCGGGTCGGAAGGGGTTCAAGAGACCCAGTACTTC,CATGSEGVQETQYF
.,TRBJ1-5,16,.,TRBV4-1,TGCGCCAGCAGCCAGGCCACCGAGGAGCGCAATCAGCCCCAGCATTTT,CASSQATEERNQPQHF
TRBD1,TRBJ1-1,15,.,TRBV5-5,TGTGCCAGCAGCCCGGCGACAGGGAGAGAGACTGAAGCTTTCTTT,CASSPATGRETEAFF
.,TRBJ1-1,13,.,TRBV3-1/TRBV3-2,TGTGCCAGCAGCCAAGCGTTGAACACTGAAGCTTTCTTT,CASSQALNTEAFF
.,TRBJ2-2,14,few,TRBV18,TGTGCCAGCTCACCACGGCAGAACACCGGGGAGCTGTTTTTT,CASSPRQNTGELFF
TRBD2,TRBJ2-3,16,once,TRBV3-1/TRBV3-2,TGTGCCAGCAGCCTGGGGGCTAGCGGGGGGGTGGATACGCAGTATTTT,CASSLGASGGVDTQYF
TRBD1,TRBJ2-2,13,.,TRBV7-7,TGCTCGCTGGGGACAGTAACCACCGGGGAGCTGTTTTTT,CSLGTVTTGELFF
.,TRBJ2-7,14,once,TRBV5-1,TGCGCCAGCAGCTTGGCCGGGAGCGCCTACGAGCAGTACTTC,CASSLAGSAYEQYF
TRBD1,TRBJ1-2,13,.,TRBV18,TGTGCCAGCTCCGACAGGGGGGACTATGGCTACACCTTC,CASSDRGDYGYTF
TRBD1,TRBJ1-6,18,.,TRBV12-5,TGTGCTAGTGGTTCACTCCCTGACAGGGGGCCCTGGAATTCACCCCTCCACTTT,CASGSLPDRGPWNSPLHF
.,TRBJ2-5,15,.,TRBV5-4,TGTGCCAGCAGCTTCACACAGGGCCCGCAAGAGACCCAGTACTTC,CASSFTQGPQETQYF
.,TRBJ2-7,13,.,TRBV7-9,TGTGCCAGCAGCATCCGGACAGATTACGAGCAGTACTTC,CASSIRTDYEQYF
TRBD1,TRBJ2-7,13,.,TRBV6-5,TGTGCCAGCTTTGGGACAGGGACGAACGAGCAGTACTTC,CASFGTGTNEQYF
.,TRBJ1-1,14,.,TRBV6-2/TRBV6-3,TGTGCCAGCAGTTACTCGTCCCATAACACTGAAGCTTTCTTT,CASSYSSHNTEAFF
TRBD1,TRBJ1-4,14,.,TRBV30,TGTGCCTGGAGTACCGGGACAGGACGGGGAAAACTGTTTTTT,CAWSTGTGRGKLFF
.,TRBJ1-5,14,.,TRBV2,TGTGCCAGCAGTGGTGACAGAGCTTATCAGCCCCAGCATTTT,CASSGDRAYQPQHF
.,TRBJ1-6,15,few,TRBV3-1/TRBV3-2,TGTGCCAGCAGCCCCGGAGCCGGCTATAATTCACCCCTCCACTTT,CASSPGAGYNSPLHF
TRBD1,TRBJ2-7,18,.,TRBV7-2,TGTGCCAGCAGCTTATACGGGACAGGCAATACAGGGACCTACGAGCAGTACTTC,CASSLYGTGNTGTYEQYF
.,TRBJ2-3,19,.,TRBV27,TGTGCCAGCAGTCATATATCCCGGGGGCCGGAACAGGGGACAGATACGCAGTATTTT,CASSHISRGPEQGTDTQYF
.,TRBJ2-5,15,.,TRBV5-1,TGCGCCAGCACTTTCACAGCTCAAATCCAAGAGACCCAGTACTTC,CASTFTAQIQETQYF
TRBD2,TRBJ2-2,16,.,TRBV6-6,TGTGCCAGCAGTTGGGAAGGACTAGCGGACACCGGGGAGCTGTTTTTT,CASSWEGLADTGELFF
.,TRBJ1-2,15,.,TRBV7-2,TGTGCCAGCAGCTTAATGTCCGGGTCCGACTATGGCTACACCTTC,CASSLMSGSDYGYTF
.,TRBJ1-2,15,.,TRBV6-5,TGTGCCAGCTCCGACGGGGGAGCTGGTAACTATGGCTACACCTTC,CASSDGGAGNYGYTF
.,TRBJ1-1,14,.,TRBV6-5,TGTGCCAGCAGTCAAAACAGGGACGGCACTGAAGCTTTCTTT,CASSQNRDGTEAFF
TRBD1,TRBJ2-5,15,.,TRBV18,TGTGCCAGCTCATTTGGACAGGGACCTCAAGAGACCCAGTACTTC,CASSFGQGPQETQYF
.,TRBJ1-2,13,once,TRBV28,TGTGCCAGCAGTTTATACAGGAACTATGGCTACACCTTC,CASSLYRNYGYTF
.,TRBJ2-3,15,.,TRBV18,TGTGCCAGCTCAACTTTGCGGCCTAGCACAGATACGCAGTATTTT,CASSTLRPSTDTQYF
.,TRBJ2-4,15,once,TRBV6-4,TGTGCCAGCAGTCCACAGGGGGGAGGGAAAAACATTCAGTACTTC,CASSPQGGGKNIQYF
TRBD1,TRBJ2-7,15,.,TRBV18,TGTGCCAGCTCACCAGGGACAGGGGGCACCCACGAGCAGTACTTC,CASSPGTGGTHEQYF
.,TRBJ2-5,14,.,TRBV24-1,TGTGCCACCAGTGACGTTGGGACACTTGTGACCCAGTACTTC,CATSDVGTLVTQYF
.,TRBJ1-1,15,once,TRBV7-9,TGTGCCAGCAGCTTAGCGCGGGGGGTGAACACTGAAGCTTTCTTT,CASSLARGVNTEAFF
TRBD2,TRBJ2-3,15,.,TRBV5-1,TGCGCCAGCAGTCCGGGACTAGCGGATACAGATACGCAGTATTTT,CASSPGLADTDTQYF
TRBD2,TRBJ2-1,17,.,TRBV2,TGTGCCAGCCGGACCTCGAGCGGGGGGATAACCTACAATGAGCAGTTCTTC,CASRTSSGGITYNEQFF
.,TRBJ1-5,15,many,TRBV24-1,TGTGCCACCAGTGATTCTACAGGGTACAATCAGCCCCAGCATTTT,CATSDSTGYNQPQHF
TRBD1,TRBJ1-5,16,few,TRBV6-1,TGTGCCAGCAGTGAACAGGGGGCCTATGGAAATCAGCCCCAGCATTTT,CASSEQGAYGNQPQHF
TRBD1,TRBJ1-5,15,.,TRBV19,TGTGCCAGTAGTGCGACGACAGGGAAGGCTCAGCCCCAGCATTTT,CASSATTGKAQPQHF
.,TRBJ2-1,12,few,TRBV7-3,TGTGCCAGCAGCTTTCAAATGAGTGAGCAGTTCTTC,CASSFQMSEQFF
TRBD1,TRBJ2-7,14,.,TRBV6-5,TGTGCCAGCAGTTACTCCGGACAGGGCTACGAGCAGTACTTC,CASSYSGQGYEQYF
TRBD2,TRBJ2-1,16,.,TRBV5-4,TGTGCCAGCAGCCGCGGACTAGACCTCTCCTACAATGAGCAGTTCTTC,CASSRGLDLSYNEQFF